One TCR beta chain is described in this entry. Its target is unknown. These data come from a study of T cells after yellow fever vaccination. Study-wide background: Fractions low in cell number were prepared with SMART-Seq v4 Ultra Low Input.

Generation of TCR cDNA used 5'RACE template switching (which added a universal primer site and UMIs). TCRdb independently ran MiXCR on the 5' RACE reads; one entry per CDR3 protein. The sample yields 150,000 to 200,000 distinct CDR3 sequences, 6% to 7.5% seen once. This CDR3 is built from 16 residues. V lost 4 bases to trimming and J lost 2 bases; unmatched junction nucleotides: 5. Germline V lookup: CDR1 SGHRS, CDR2 YFSETQ. Study outcomes and limitations: Clonotype sharing between CD4 and CD8 compartments was small. Weaker, the secondary response had a peak occurring faster, on day 5 versus 15.

Source: CD4+ T cells sorted from PBMCs, taken roughly 5 days after the first yellow fever vaccination. V usage is TRBV5-1 and J usage is TRBJ1-3; 11 bases map to TRBD1. The sequence was obtained from a man between 18 and 35 years old who received the YFV17D yellow fever vaccine. The CDR3 DNA reads TGCGCCAGCAGCCCCGGGACAGGGGGGACTGGAAACACCATATATTTT. Its translation: CASSPGTGGTGNTIYF.